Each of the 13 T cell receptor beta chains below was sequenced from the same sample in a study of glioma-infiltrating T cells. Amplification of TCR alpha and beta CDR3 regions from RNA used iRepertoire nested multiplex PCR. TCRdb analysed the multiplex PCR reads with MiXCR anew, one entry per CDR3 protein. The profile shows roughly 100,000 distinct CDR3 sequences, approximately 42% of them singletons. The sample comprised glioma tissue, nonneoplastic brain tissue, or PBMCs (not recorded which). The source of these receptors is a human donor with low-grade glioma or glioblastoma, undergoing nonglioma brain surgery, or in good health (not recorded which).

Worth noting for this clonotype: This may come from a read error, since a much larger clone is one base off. The CDR3 DNA reads as TGCAGCGTTGAAGAACAGGGGTCGTACGAGCAGTACTTC. It translates to CSVEEQGSYEQYF. The chain carries TRBV29-1 and TRBJ2-7; 7 bases agree with TRBD1. The germline V gene has CDR1 SQVTM and CDR2 ANQGSEA. V was clipped by 0 bases and J by 4 bases; unmatched bases: 3. The CDR3 spans 13 residues.

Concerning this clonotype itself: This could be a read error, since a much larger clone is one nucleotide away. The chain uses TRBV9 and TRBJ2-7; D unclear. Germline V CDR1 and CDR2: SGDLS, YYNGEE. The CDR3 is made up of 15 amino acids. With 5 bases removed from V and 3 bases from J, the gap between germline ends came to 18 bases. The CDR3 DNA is TGTGCCAGCAGGGTCGGTACAGAAATGTTCTACGAGCAGTACTTC. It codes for CASRVGTEMFYEQYF.

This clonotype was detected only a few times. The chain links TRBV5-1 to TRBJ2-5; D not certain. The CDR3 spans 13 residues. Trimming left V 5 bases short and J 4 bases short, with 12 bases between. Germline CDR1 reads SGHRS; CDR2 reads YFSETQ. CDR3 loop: CASSPEWSETQYF. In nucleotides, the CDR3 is TGCGCCAGCAGTCCTGAGTGGTCAGAGACCCAGTACTTC. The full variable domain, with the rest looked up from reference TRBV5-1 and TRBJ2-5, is KAGVTQTPRYLIKTRGQQVTLSCSPISGHRSVSWYQQTPGQGLQFLFEYFSETQRNKGNFPGRFSGRQFSNSRSEMNVSTLELGDSALYLCASSPEWSETQYFGPGTRLLVL.

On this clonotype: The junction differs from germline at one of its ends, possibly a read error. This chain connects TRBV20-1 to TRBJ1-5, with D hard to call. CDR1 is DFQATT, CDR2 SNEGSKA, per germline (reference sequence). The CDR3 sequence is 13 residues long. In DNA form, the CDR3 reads TGCAGTGCTCTCGGGTTTTACAATCATCCCCAGCATTTT. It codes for CSALGFYNHPQHF.

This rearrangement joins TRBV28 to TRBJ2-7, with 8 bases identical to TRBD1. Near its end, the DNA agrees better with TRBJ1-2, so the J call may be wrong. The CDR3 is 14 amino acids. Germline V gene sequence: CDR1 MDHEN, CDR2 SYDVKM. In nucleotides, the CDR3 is TGTGCCGGCGCCTCGGACAGGGCTGACTATGGCTACACCTTC. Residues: CAGASDRADYGYTF.

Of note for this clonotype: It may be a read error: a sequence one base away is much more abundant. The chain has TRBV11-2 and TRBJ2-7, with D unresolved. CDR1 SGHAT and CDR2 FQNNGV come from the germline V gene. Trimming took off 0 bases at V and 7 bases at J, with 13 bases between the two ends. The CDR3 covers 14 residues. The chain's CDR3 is CASSLDSYAGEQYF. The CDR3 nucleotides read TGTGCCAGCAGCTTAGATAGCTACGCCGGGGAGCAGTACTTC.

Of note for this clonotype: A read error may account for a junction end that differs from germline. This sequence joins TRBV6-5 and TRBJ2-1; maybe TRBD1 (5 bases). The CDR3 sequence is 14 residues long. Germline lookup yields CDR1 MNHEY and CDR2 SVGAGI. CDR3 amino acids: CAGADLGSYSEQFF. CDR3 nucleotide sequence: TGTGCAGGGGCGGACCTCGGCTCCTACAGTGAGCAGTTCTTC.

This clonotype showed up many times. The DNA for the CDR3 is TGTGCCAGCAGCCCGAGGTCGTTAGCGGGAATCGGTGAGCAGTTCTTC. Residues: CASSPRSLAGIGEQFF. The chain joins TRBV7-9 to TRBJ2-1; the match to TRBD2 covers 8 bases. CDR3 size: 16 residues. The germline V gene encodes CDR1 SEHNR and CDR2 FQNEAQ (reference sequence). V trimming: 5 bases; J trimming: 9 bases; junction bases outside the gene matches: 15.

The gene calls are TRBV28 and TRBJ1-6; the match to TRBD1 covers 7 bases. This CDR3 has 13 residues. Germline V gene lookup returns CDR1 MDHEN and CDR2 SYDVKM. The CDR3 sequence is CSNKTDRESPLHF. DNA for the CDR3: TGTTCCAACAAAACCGACAGGGAATCACCCCTCCACTTT.

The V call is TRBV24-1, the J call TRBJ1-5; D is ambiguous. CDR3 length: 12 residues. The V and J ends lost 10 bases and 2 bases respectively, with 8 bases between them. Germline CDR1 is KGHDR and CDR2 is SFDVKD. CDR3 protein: CATATGNQPQHF. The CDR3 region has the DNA TGTGCCACAGCTACGGGCAATCAGCCCCAGCATTTT.

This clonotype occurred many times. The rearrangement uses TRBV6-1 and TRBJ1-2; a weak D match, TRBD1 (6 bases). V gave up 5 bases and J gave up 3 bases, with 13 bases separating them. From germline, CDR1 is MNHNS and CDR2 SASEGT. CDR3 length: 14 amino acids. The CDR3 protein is CASSSGTTYYGYTF. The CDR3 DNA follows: TGTGCCAGCAGTTCCGGGACAACTTACTATGGCTACACCTTC.

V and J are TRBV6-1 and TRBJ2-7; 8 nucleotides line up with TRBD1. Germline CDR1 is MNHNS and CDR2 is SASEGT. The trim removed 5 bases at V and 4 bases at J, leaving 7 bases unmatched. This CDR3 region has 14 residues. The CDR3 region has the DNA TGTGCCAGCAGTACCGGGACAGGATTTTACGAGCAGTACTTC. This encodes CASSTGTGFYEQYF.

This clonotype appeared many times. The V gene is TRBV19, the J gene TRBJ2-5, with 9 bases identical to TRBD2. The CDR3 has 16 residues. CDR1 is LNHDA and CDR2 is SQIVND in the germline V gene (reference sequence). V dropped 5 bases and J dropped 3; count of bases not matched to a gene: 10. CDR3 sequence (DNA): TGTGCCAGTAGTCCCCGGGGAGCGGGAGGAAAAGAGACCCAGTACTTC. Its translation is CASSPRGAGGKETQYF.